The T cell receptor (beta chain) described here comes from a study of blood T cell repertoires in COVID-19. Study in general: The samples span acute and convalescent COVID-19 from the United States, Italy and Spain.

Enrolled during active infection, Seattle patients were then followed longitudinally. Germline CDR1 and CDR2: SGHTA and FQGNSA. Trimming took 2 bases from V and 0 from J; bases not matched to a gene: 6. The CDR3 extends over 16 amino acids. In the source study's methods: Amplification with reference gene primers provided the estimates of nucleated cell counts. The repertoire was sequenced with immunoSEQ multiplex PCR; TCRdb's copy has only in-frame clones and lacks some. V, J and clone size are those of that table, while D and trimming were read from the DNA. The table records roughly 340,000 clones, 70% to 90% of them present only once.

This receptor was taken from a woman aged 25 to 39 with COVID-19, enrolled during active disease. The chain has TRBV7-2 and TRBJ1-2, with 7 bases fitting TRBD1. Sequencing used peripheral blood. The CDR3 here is CASSLTGANTNYGYTF. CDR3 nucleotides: TGTGCCAGCAGCTTAACAGGGGCCAACACTAACTATGGCTACACCTTC.